Listed below are T cell receptor beta chains from one sample, sequenced in a study of cytomegalovirus exposure and HLA in healthy donors. Profiled with immunoSEQ multiplex PCR; TCRdb holds only in-frame clones, not every one. The top ten clones hold over 5.5% of a sample with 200,000 or so clones, roughly 84% of them seen once. Source material: PBMCs. All receptors come from a man younger than 30 in good health and CMV-seropositive. Each CDR3 is given with its conserved first and last residue. D genes are given only for firm matches. The size entry is marked missing in some rows and otherwise reads once, few, many or a size class.

J: TRBJ2-1
size: .
length: 17
D: .
V: TRBV4-1
DNA: TGCGCCAGCAGCCAAGCCATCGTAGGACTCCCCGACAATGAGCAGTTCTTC
CDR3: CASSQAIVGLPDNEQFF

J: TRBJ2-5
size: .
length: 15
D: TRBD1
V: TRBV28
DNA: TGTGCCAGCAGTTTACCCGGGACAGGGGTCGAGACCCAGTACTTC
CDR3: CASSLPGTGVETQYF

J: TRBJ2-1
size: .
length: 19
D: .
V: TRBV4-1
DNA: TGCGCCAGCAGCCAAGACAACAAGGGGGACCTACTATTTTCCAATGAGCAGTTCTTC
CDR3: CASSQDNKGDLLFSNEQFF

J: TRBJ2-7
size: few
length: 16
D: .
V: TRBV28
DNA: TGTGCCAGCCTTCCCAGGATGGGGGCCACCTCCTACGAGCAGTACTTC
CDR3: CASLPRMGATSYEQYF

J: TRBJ1-5
size: .
length: 13
D: .
V: TRBV28
DNA: TGTGCCAGCAGTTTATTAGGGGTTCAGCCCCAGCATTTT
CDR3: CASSLLGVQPQHF

J: TRBJ2-7
size: .
length: 14
D: TRBD1
V: TRBV9
DNA: TGTGCCAGCAGCGCCAGGGGGCAGGTCTACGAGCAGTACTTC
CDR3: CASSARGQVYEQYF

J: TRBJ1-5
size: .
length: 15
D: TRBD1
V: TRBV28
DNA: TGTGCCAGCAGCCGGGACAGGGGAAAGGGTCAGCCCCAGCATTTT
CDR3: CASSRDRGKGQPQHF

J: TRBJ1-2
size: .
length: 17
D: TRBD1
V: TRBV5-1
DNA: TGCGCCAGCAGCTTATCCCCGAGACAGGGATATAACTATGGCTACACCTTC
CDR3: CASSLSPRQGYNYGYTF

J: TRBJ1-2
size: once
length: 17
D: .
V: TRBV28
DNA: TGTGCCAGCAGTTCTATCGGGACCCTTGGGGGCAACTATGGCTACACCTTC
CDR3: CASSSIGTLGGNYGYTF

J: TRBJ1-1
size: once
length: 14
D: .
V: TRBV5-4
DNA: TGTGCCAGCACAAACGGGGGTTCGGGCACTGAAGCTTTCTTT
CDR3: CASTNGGSGTEAFF

J: TRBJ2-7
size: once
length: 13
D: TRBD1
V: TRBV15
DNA: TGTGCCACCGGGAGGACAGGGTGGTGGGAGCAGTACTTC
CDR3: CATGRTGWWEQYF

J: TRBJ1-1
size: .
length: 13
D: .
V: TRBV9
DNA: TGTGCCAGCAGCGTAGTCGGGCAGGGTGAAGCTTTCTTT
CDR3: CASSVVGQGEAFF

J: TRBJ2-3
size: .
length: 14
D: .
V: TRBV4-3
DNA: TGCGCCAGCAGCCAAGTAAGACTCACAGATACGCAGTATTTT
CDR3: CASSQVRLTDTQYF

J: TRBJ2-2
size: .
length: 15
D: .
V: TRBV11-2
DNA: TGTGCCAGCAGCCTAGATGAGGGTGACACCGGGGAGCTGTTTTTT
CDR3: CASSLDEGDTGELFF

J: TRBJ1-4
size: .
length: 16
D: .
V: TRBV5-4
DNA: TGTGCCAGCAGCTTAATCACGGGAGCGAATAATGAAAAACTGTTTTTT
CDR3: CASSLITGANNEKLFF

J: TRBJ1-1
size: .
length: 13
D: .
V: TRBV19
DNA: TGTGCCAGTCGAGGGAGGGGGAACACTGAAGCTTTCTTT
CDR3: CASRGRGNTEAFF

J: TRBJ2-7
size: .
length: 17
D: TRBD2
V: TRBV7-2
DNA: TGTGCCAGCAGCTCCTCAGGACTAGCGGGTTCAATCTACGAGCAGTACTTC
CDR3: CASSSSGLAGSIYEQYF

J: TRBJ2-2
size: .
length: 15
D: TRBD2
V: TRBV9
DNA: TGTGCCAGCAGCGTAGGCGGGAGGGGCACCGGGGAGCTGTTTTTT
CDR3: CASSVGGRGTGELFF

J: TRBJ2-1
size: .
length: 15
D: TRBD1
V: TRBV9
DNA: TGTGCCAGCAGCGCTCCTGACAGGGGGCTCAATGAGCAGTTCTTC
CDR3: CASSAPDRGLNEQFF

J: TRBJ1-1
size: .
length: 17
D: .
V: TRBV9
DNA: TGTGCCAGCAGCCCCGATAAGATCCAGGGGAAAGGACTGGAAGCTTTCTTT
CDR3: CASSPDKIQGKGLEAFF

J: TRBJ1-2
size: few
length: 13
D: .
V: TRBV19
DNA: TGTGCCAGTCAGAGGTCGGAGAACTATGGCTACACCTTC
CDR3: CASQRSENYGYTF

J: TRBJ2-2
size: .
length: 17
D: TRBD1
V: TRBV15
DNA: TGTGCCACCAGCAGAGATGGACAGGGGGCTAACACCGGGGAGCTGTTTTTT
CDR3: CATSRDGQGANTGELFF